This TCR beta chain was sequenced during a study of T cell clonality in common variable immunodeficiency. V was shortened by 0 bases and J by 9 bases, with 3 bases between the two germline ends. Looked up from germline, CDR1 is MNHEY and CDR2 is SVGEGT. This CDR3 region has 11 residues. Study-wide results and caveats: T cell subpopulation sequencing would be needed to explain CVID clonality.

The table came from immunoSEQ multiplex PCR; TCRdb's copy has only in-frame clones and leaves some out. This sample comprises over 55,000 clones, none seen once only. This clone was observed at least ten times. Its antigen is still unknown. Coverage ceases 3 residues before the CDR3 finishes, and the germline J gene fills in the end. Both groups were predominantly of Caucasian heritage. Each donor provided about 4.5 to 9 ml of heparinized whole blood. This receptor was taken from a person aged 18 to 70 in good health. This chain connects TRBV6-2 or TRBV6-3 to TRBJ2-1; no clear D. Sequences were obtained from peripheral blood mononuclear cells. CDR3 sequence: CASSYSSEQFF. The CDR3 DNA, read in part, is TGTGCCAGCAGTTACTCTAGTGAG.